The 4 T cell receptor beta chains given below trace back to one sample, sequenced in a study of T-cell reconstitution after alpha-beta-depleted transplantation in children. TCRbeta library construction was performed incorporating unique molecular identifiers. TCRdb redid the calling of the PCR reads with MiXCR, one entry per CDR3 protein. The sample holds about 460,000 distinct CDR3 sequences, roughly a tenth seen once. The source material was PBMCs, sampled before TCRalphabeta/CD19-depleted stem cell transplant. The receptors were sampled from a child aged 2 to 15 with inherited bone marrow failure, due to receive a stem cell transplant.

The table lists this clonotype with a few counts. The V call is TRBV7-9, the J call TRBJ2-3; D might be TRBD1 or TRBD2, each matching 5 bases. V shed 5 bases and J shed 5 bases, with 11 bases lying between them. CDR1 and CDR2 (germline): SEHNR, FQNEAQ (reference sequence). The CDR3 is made up of 13 amino acids. CDR3 sequence reads: CASSRWDEDTQYF. The CDR3 DNA is TGTGCCAGCAGCCGATGGGACGAAGATACGCAGTATTTT. Looking up the rest from reference TRBV7-9 and TRBJ2-3 gives the full variable domain: DTGVSQNPRHKITKRGQNVTFRCDPISEHNRLYWYRQTLGQGPEFLTYFQNEAQLEKSRLLSDRFSAERPKGSFSTLEIQRTEQGDSAMYLCASSRWDEDTQYFGPGTRLTVL.

This clonotype was observed many times. V gene TRBV7-2 combines with J gene TRBJ2-1; tentative D call: TRBD2 (6 bases). Germline values: CDR1 SGHTA, CDR2 FQGNSA. The V gene lost 3 bases and the J gene lost 6 bases, with 12 bases spanning the gap. The CDR3 runs to 14 residues. The CDR3 sequence is CASSFGRFPNEQFF. The CDR3 DNA sequence: TGTGCCAGCAGCTTTGGGAGGTTCCCCAATGAGCAGTTCTTC.

This clonotype was picked up many times. The chain uses TRBV7-9 and TRBJ2-3; a possible D gene is TRBD2 (6 bases). The CDR3 is 16 amino acids. The V gene's germline CDR1 is SEHNR and CDR2 FQNEAQ (reference sequence). The V gene lost 3 bases and the J gene lost 0 bases, with 13 bases spanning the gap. The CDR3 sequence is CASSFRRGRSTDTQYF. CDR3 DNA sequence: TGTGCCAGCAGCTTCAGGAGGGGACGTAGCACAGATACGCAGTATTTT.

The chain joins TRBV18 to TRBJ2-2, with 10 nucleotides matching TRBD1. The junction had 2 bases not matched to a gene; V was cut back by 1 base and J by 0 bases. This CDR3 spans 17 amino acids. CDR1 is KGHSH and CDR2 is LQKENI in the germline V gene. The CDR3 DNA sequence: TGTGCCAGCTCACCACAGGGACAGGGGCCGAACACCGGGGAGCTGTTTTTT. It encodes CASSPQGQGPNTGELFF.